The clone carrying this TCR beta chain was picked up one time. Its target is unknown. Time point: patch test 1, 2 weeks after DPC sensitization. Stated treatment: therapeutic diphenylcyclopropenone sensitization with weekly scalp DPC. It was from unfractionated whole blood that total RNA was extracted. Individual cDNA molecules had unique molecular identifiers attached to them by the library. TCRdb independently ran MiXCR on the RACE reads; one entry per CDR3 protein. The data contain about 74,000 distinct CDR3 sequences, 25% to 40% of them singletons. V was pared by 2 bases and J by 6 bases, with 7 bases of the junction left unmatched. CDR3 size: 15 residues. The sample originates from a study of human T cells and chemical hapten exposure. Background on the study: TCR yield per sample varied, mainly due to pooled library volumes. Findings and limits, study-wide: Alopecia was present in the donors, so their immune response may differ from healthy people's.

This chain links TRBV12-3 or TRBV12-4 with TRBJ2-1, with 7 bases aligning to TRBD1. This sample comprised whole blood, obtained in connection with sensitization to the hapten diphenylcyclopropenone (DPC). This clonotype originated in a man aged 40-49 years with alopecia areata. Some clones in this sample may be carry-over from other donors' samples. CDR3 in DNA: TGTGCCAGCAGTTTAATACAGGGGAGACCCAATGAGCAGTTCTTC. Translated: CASSLIQGRPNEQFF.